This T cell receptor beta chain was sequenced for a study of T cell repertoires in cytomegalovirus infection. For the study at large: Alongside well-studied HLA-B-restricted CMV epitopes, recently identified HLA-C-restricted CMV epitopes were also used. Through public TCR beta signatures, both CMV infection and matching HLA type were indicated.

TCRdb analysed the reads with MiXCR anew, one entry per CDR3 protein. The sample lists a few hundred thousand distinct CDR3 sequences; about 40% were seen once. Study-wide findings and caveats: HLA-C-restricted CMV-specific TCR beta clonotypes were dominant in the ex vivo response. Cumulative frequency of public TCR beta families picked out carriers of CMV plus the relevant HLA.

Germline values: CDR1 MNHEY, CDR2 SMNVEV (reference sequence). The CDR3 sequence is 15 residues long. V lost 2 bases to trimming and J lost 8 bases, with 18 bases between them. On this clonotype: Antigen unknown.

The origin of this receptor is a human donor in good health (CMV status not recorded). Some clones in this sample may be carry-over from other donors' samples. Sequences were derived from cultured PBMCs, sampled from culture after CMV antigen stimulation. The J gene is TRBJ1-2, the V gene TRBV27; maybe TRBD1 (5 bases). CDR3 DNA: TGTGCCAGCAGTTTAACTCCAGGTGGGGGTGCGGGCTACACCTTC. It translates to CASSLTPGGGAGYTF.